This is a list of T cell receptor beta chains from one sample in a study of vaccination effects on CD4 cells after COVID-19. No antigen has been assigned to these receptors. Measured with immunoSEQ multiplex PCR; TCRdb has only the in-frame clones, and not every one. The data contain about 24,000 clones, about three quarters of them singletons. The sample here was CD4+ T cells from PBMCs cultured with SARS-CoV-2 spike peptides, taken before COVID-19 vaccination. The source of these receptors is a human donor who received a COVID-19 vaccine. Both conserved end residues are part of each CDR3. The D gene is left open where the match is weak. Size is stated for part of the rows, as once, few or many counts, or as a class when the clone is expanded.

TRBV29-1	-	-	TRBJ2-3	TGCAGTGCACGGGGGAGACTCACAGATACGCAGTATTTT	CSARGRLTDTQYF
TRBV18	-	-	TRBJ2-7	TGTGCCAGCTCACCAAGACCCGACTCCTACGAGCAGTACTTC	CASSPRPDSYEQYF
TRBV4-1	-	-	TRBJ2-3	TGCGCCAGCAGCCACCCCGGGAGCACAGATACGCAGTATTTT	CASSHPGSTDTQYF
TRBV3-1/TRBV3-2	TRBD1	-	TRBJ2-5	TGTGCCAGCAGCACGACCGGGACAGACCAAGAGACCCAGTACTTC	CASSTTGTDQETQYF
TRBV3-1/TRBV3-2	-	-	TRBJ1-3	TGTGCCAGCAGCCTACTCGGCGAAAACACCATATATTTT	CASSLLGENTIYF
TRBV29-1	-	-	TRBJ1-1	TGCAGCGTTGACACGGGCATGAACACTGAAGCTTTCTTT	CSVDTGMNTEAFF
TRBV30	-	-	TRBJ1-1	TGTGCCTGGAGCCGAGGAGGGAACACTGAAGCTTTCTTT	CAWSRGGNTEAFF
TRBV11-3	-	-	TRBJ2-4	TGTGCCAGCAGCTTTCACCAGGGCATTCAGTACTTC	CASSFHQGIQYF
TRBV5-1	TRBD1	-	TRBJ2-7	TGCGCCAGCAGCGGCGGGACAGGAAGTTGGGGGAAAGGCTCCTACGAGCAGTACTTC	CASSGGTGSWGKGSYEQYF
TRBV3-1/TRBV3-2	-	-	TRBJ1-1	TGTGCCAGCAACCGTGGCACTGAAGCTTTCTTT	CASNRGTEAFF
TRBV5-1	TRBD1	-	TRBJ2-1	TGCGCCAGCAGCTCAGACAGGGGAGGTGAGCAGTTCTTC	CASSSDRGGEQFF
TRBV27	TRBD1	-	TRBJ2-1	TGTGCCAGCAGTTTAACGGACAGGGGGGGTGAGCAGTTCTTC	CASSLTDRGGEQFF
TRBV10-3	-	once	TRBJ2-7	TGTGCCATCAGTGACGGGGGTCAGACCTACGAGCAGTACTTC	CAISDGGQTYEQYF
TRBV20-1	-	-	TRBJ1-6	TGCAGTACTAGTGTAGGTAGAAATTCACCCCTCCACTTT	CSTSVGRNSPLHF
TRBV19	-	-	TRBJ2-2	TGTGCCAGTAGTGGTTGGGGACACAACACCGGGGAGCTGTTTTTT	CASSGWGHNTGELFF
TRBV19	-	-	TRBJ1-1	TGTGCCAGTAGTATAGATAGGGGGGTTTTAAGGACTGAAGCTTTCTTT	CASSIDRGVLRTEAFF
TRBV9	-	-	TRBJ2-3	TGTGCCAGCAGTGGTGGGATCAGCACAGATACGCAGTATTTT	CASSGGISTDTQYF
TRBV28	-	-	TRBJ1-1	TGTGCCAGCCACCCCTCAGAGAACACTGAAGCTTTCTTT	CASHPSENTEAFF
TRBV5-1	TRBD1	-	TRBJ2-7	TGCGCCAGCAGCTTAGGACAGGGGGACTACGAGCAGTACTTC	CASSLGQGDYEQYF
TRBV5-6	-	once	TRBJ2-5	TGTGCCAGCAGCTTGTGGTCGGTCTCAGAGACCCAGTACTTC	CASSLWSVSETQYF
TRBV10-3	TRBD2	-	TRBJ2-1	TGTGCCATAGCGGGAGTAACCTACAATGAGCAGTTCTTC	CAIAGVTYNEQFF
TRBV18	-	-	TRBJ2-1	TGTGCCAGCTCACCCCAGTGGGGGATGGATGAGCAGTTCTTC	CASSPQWGMDEQFF
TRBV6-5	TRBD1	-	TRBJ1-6	TGTGCCAGCAGTTACTCGGGGGCAGGGGGTTCACCCCTCCACTTT	CASSYSGAGGSPLHF
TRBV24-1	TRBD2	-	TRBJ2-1	TGTGCCACCAGTATCAGCGGGGGGGCAAGATGTTTCTTC	CATSISGGARCFF
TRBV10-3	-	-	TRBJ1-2	TGTGCCATCAGTGAGTCGGTGAGAACTAACTATGGCTACACCTTC	CAISESVRTNYGYTF
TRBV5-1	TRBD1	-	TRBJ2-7	TGCGCCAGCAGTTTGCCGGGGACAGGGGGTTGGTCCTACGAGCAGTACTTC	CASSLPGTGGWSYEQYF
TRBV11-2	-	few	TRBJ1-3	TGTGCCAGCAGCTTAGACGGGAACTCTGGAAACACCATATATTTT	CASSLDGNSGNTIYF
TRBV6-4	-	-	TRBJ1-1	TGTGCCAGCAGTGCAGAGGAGAACACTGAAGCTTTCTTT	CASSAEENTEAFF
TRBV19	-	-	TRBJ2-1	TGTGCCAGTAGTATATCGACAGTCACCTACAATGAGCAGTTCTTC	CASSISTVTYNEQFF
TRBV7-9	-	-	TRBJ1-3	TGTGCCAGCAGCCCGAGGCGTGGAAACACCATATATTTT	CASSPRRGNTIYF
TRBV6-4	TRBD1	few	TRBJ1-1	TGTGCCAGCAGTTCGGGACAGCGGAACACTGAAGCTTTCTTT	CASSSGQRNTEAFF
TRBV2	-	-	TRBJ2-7	TGTGCCAGCAGTGAAGCGCCCGGGGCCCAGAGCTACGAGCAGTACTTC	CASSEAPGAQSYEQYF
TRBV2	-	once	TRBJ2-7	TGTGCCAGCAAGGTCGGCTTCGTAATCGACGAGCAGTACTTC	CASKVGFVIDEQYF
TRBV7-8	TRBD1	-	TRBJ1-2	TGTGCCAGCAGCTTATTGGGACAGGGGGGGGACGACTATGGCTACACCTTC	CASSLLGQGGDDYGYTF
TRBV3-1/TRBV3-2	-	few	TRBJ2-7	TGTGCCACGGGCCAAAGCAATGTGGGGGAGCAGTACTTC	CATGQSNVGEQYF
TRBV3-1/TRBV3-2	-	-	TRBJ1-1	TGTGCCAGCAGCCAAGCCGGGGGCTTGAACACTGAAGCTTTCTTT	CASSQAGGLNTEAFF
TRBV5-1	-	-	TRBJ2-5	TGCGCCAGCAGTGGGGGCGGGCACCAAGAGACCCAGTACTTC	CASSGGGHQETQYF
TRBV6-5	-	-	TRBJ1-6	TGTGCCAGCCTTCCCGGGACGAGGTATAATTCACCCCTCCACTTT	CASLPGTRYNSPLHF
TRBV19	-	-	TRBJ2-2	TGTGCCAGTAGTATTGCCGGGGAGCTGTTTTTT	CASSIAGELFF
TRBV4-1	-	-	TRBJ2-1	TGCACCAGCAGCCAAGACGGCGGCCACTACAATGAGCAGTTCTTC	CTSSQDGGHYNEQFF
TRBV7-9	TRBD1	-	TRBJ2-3	TGTGCCAGCAGCTTCGGACAGGTATTCACAGATACGCAGTATTTT	CASSFGQVFTDTQYF
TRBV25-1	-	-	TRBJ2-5	TGTGCCAGCAGCTATCACAGGGACCAAGAGACCCAGTACTTC	CASSYHRDQETQYF
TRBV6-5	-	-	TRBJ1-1	TGTGCCAGCATTATGAACACTGAAGCTTTCTTT	CASIMNTEAFF
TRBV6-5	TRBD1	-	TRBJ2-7	TGTGCCAGCAGTTATAGGACGGACAGGGGTGACTACTATCCGTACTTC	CASSYRTDRGDYYPYF
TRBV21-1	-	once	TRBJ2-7	TGTGCCAGCAGCAACCACAGGGGCCCCTACGAGCAGTACTTC	CASSNHRGPYEQYF
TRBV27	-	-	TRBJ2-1	TGTGCCAGCAGTTTATCGGCATCCAGGGACAATGAGCAGTTCTTC	CASSLSASRDNEQFF
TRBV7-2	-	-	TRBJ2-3	TGTGCCAGCAGCTTTACGGTAGCTAGCTTAGCAGATACGCAGTATTTT	CASSFTVASLADTQYF
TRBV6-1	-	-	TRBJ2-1	TGTGCCAGCAGTGAAGGTCTGGGATCGAACAATGAGCAGTTCTTC	CASSEGLGSNNEQFF
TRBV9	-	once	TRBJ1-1	TGTGCCAGCAGCGGTCCAGGAGATCAGAACACTGAAGCTTTCTTT	CASSGPGDQNTEAFF
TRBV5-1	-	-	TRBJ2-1	TGCGCCAGCAGCTCCCGGGACACCATTGAGCAGTTCTTC	CASSSRDTIEQFF
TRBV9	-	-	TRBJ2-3	TGTGCCAGCAGCCTGCGGGACTCCACAGATACGCAGTATTTT	CASSLRDSTDTQYF
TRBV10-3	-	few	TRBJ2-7	TGTGCCATCAGTGAGTTCGAGGGGCCTTCCTACGAGCAGTACTTC	CAISEFEGPSYEQYF
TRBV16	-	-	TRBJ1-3	TGTGCCAGCAGCCAATCGAGAGGGGGGTCCGGAAACACCATATATTTT	CASSQSRGGSGNTIYF
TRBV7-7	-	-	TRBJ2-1	TGTGCCAGCAGGTCGCGGAGCGAGGGGTACAATGAGCAGTTCTTC	CASRSRSEGYNEQFF
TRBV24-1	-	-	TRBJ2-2	TGTGCCACCAGTGATCGGGAAGTACCCACCGGGGAGCTGTTTTTT	CATSDREVPTGELFF
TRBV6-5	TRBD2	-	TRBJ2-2	TGTGCCAGCAGTTACTCGACCGGGGGGACCGGGGAGCTGTTTTTT	CASSYSTGGTGELFF
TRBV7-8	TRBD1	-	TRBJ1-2	TGTGCCAGCAGCGCACCGGGACAGATTACTAACTATGGCTACACCTTC	CASSAPGQITNYGYTF